What follows is one T cell receptor (beta chain) and its context. No antigen is known for it. This specimen belongs to a study of T cell repertoires in cytomegalovirus infection. Study context: Both recently identified HLA-C-restricted and well-studied HLA-B-restricted CMV epitopes were used in the study. Shared public TCR beta signatures pointed to both CMV infection and a matching HLA type.

Study results and caveats: The ex vivo response showed dominance by HLA-C-restricted CMV-specific TCR beta clonotypes. Totalled public TCR beta family frequency picked out people who carried CMV plus the relevant HLA.

Via MiXCR, TCRdb re-called the reads, giving one row per CDR3 protein. The data contain more than 85,000 distinct CDR3 sequences, under 30% of them singletons. Sample: CD8+ T cells from cultured PBMCs, taken from culture after CMV antigen stimulation. The TCR comes from a human donor in good health (CMV status not recorded). Some clones in this sample may be carry-over from other donors' samples.

CDR3 loop: CASSPGWAGGPDTQYF. For the CDR3, the DNA is TGCGCCAGCAGCCCAGGCTGGGCGGGGGGGCCAGATACGCAGTATTTT. The V gene is TRBV5-1, the J gene TRBJ2-3; TRBD2 aligns across 9 bases. Germline loops: CDR1 SGHRS, CDR2 YFSETQ. The CDR3 is made up of 16 amino acids. V was clipped by 4 bases and J by 4 bases; unmatched bases: 10.